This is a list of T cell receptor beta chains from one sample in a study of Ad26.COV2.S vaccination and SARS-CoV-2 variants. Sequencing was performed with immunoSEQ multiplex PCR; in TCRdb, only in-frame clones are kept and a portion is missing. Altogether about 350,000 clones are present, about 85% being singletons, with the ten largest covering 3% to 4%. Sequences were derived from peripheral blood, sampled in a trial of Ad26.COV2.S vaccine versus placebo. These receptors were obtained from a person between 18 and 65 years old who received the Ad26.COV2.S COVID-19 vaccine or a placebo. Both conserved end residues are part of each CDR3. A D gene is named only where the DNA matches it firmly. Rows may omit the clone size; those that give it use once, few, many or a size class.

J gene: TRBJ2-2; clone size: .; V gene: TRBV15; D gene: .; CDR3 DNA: TGTGCCACCAGCCGACCAAACACCGGGGAGCTGTTTTTT; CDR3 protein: CATSRPNTGELFF
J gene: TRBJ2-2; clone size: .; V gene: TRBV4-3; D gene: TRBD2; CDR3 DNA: TGCGCCAGCAGCCGCAAAGCGGGACTAGCGGGGGATATCGGGGAGCTGTTTTTT; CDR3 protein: CASSRKAGLAGDIGELFF
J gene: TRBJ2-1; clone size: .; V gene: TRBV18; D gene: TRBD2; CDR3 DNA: TGTGCCAGCTCACCCCAGCGGGGGGGCTTCTATGAGCAGTTCTTC; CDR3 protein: CASSPQRGGFYEQFF
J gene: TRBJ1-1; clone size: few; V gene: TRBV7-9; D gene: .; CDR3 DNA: TGTGCCAGCAGGAACAGGGAGATGCAGAACACTGAAGCTTTCTTT; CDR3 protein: CASRNREMQNTEAFF
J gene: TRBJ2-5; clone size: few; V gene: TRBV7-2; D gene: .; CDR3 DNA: TGTGCCAGCAGCTTAGTGCAGCAAGAGACCCAGTACTTC; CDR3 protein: CASSLVQQETQYF
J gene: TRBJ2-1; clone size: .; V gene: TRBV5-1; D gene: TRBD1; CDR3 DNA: TGCGCCAGCACCCCAAGCCAGGGGGACGACAATGAGCAGTTCTTC; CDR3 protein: CASTPSQGDDNEQFF
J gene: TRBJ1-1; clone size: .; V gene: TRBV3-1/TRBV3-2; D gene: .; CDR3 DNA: TGTGCCAGCAGCCAAGGCCGAGGGCCAGAAGTCGCTAAAGCTTTCTTT; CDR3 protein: CASSQGRGPEVAKAFF
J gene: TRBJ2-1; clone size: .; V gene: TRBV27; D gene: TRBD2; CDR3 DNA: TGTGCCAGCAGTTTATTCTCGGGGGGGAACAATGAGCAGTTCTTC; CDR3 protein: CASSLFSGGNNEQFF
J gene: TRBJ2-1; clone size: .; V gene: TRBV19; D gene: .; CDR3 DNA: TGTGCCACCCGGTGGGGGGCCCTAAATGAGCAGTTCTTC; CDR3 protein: CATRWGALNEQFF
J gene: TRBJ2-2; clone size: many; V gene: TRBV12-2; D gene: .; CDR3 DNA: TGTGCAAGTCGCAAGGAGGACAGGAGGAACACCGGGGAGCTGTTTTTT; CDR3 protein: CASRKEDRRNTGELFF
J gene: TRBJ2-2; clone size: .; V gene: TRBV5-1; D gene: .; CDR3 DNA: TGCGCCAGCAAGATTAATACTCAGGGCACCGGGGAGCTGTTTTTT; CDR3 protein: CASKINTQGTGELFF
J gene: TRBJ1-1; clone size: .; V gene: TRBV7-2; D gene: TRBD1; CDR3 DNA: TGTGCCAGCAGCTCTGGGACAGGGGGCGAGAGGGCTGAAGCTTTCTTT; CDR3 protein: CASSSGTGGERAEAFF
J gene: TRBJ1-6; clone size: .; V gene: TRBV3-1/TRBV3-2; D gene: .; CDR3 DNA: TGTGCCAGCAGCCAAGTACAGGGTAGTTCACCCCTCCACTTT; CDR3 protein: CASSQVQGSSPLHF
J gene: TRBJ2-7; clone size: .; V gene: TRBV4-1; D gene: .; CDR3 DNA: TGCGCCAGCAGCCGGATCACGCAGGGGCGCGAGCAGTACTTC; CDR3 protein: CASSRITQGREQYF
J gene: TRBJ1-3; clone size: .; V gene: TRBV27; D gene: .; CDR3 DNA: TGTGCCAGCAATGAGGGACAAAAACAACCTGGAAACACCATATATTTT; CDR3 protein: CASNEGQKQPGNTIYF
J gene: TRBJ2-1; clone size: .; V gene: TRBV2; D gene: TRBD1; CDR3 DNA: TGTGCCAGCTGTCTCGGGACAGGGGGTTACAATGAGCAGTTCTTC; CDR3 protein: CASCLGTGGYNEQFF
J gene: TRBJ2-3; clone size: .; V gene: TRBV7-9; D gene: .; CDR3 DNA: TGTGCCAGCAGCTTCAACCGAGGGGTGGATACGCAGTATTTT; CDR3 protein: CASSFNRGVDTQYF
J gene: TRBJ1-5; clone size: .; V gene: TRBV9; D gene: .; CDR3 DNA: TGTGCCAGCAGCGTAGGGGAGGACTCCTGGGGAAATCAGCCCCAGCATTTT; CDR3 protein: CASSVGEDSWGNQPQHF
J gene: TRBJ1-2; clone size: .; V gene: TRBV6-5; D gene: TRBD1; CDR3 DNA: TGTGCCAGCAGTTCACGGACAGGGATGGAGAGTGGCTACACCTTC; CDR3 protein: CASSSRTGMESGYTF
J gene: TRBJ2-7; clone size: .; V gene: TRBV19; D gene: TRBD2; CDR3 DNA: TGTGCCAGTATGAACTCAGGACTAGCGGGGACCGAGCAGTACTTC; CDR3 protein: CASMNSGLAGTEQYF
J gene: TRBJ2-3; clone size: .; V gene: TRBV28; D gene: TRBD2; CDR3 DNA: TGTGCCAGCAGCCCACCTAGCGGCCTCACAGATACGCAGTATTTT; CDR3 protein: CASSPPSGLTDTQYF
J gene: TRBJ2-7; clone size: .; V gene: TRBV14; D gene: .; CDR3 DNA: TGTGCCAGCAGCCCAAGGGACGGGTTCTACGAGCAGTACTTC; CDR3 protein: CASSPRDGFYEQYF
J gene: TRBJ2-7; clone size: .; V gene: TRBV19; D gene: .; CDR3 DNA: TGTGCCAGTAGTATAGGTTGGGGGGCCAACGGCTACGAGCAGTACTTC; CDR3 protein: CASSIGWGANGYEQYF
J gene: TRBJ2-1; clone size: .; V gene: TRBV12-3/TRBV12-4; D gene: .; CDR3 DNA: TGTGCCAGCAGTCCGGGAATTTACAATGAGCAGTTCTTC; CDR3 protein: CASSPGIYNEQFF
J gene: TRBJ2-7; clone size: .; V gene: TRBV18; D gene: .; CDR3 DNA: TGTGCCAGCTCACCCACCACCTACGGGGGCGAGCAGTACTTC; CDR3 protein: CASSPTTYGGEQYF
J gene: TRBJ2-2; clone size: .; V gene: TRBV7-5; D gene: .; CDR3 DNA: TGTGTCAGAAGTTACCAGGAAGGGGAGCTGTTTTTT; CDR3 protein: CVRSYQEGELFF
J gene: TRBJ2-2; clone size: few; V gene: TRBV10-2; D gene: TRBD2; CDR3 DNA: TGCGCCAGCTCGCGCGGGGGTATCAACACCGGGGAGCTGTTTTTT; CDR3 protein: CASSRGGINTGELFF
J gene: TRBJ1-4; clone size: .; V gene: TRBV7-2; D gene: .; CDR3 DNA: TGTGCCAGCAGCTTATTTGTGGGGGGTGGAGAAAAACTGTTTTTT; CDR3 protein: CASSLFVGGGEKLFF
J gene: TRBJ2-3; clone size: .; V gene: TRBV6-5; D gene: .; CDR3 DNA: TGTGCCAGCATGGGTCAAAGCAGGGGAGATACGCAGTATTTT; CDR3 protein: CASMGQSRGDTQYF
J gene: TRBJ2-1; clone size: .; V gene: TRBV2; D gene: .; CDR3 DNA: TGTGCCAGCAGTGAAGCTAGCCGCTTCTACAATGAGCAGTTCTTC; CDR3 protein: CASSEASRFYNEQFF
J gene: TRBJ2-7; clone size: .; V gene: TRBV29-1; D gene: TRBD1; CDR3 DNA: TGCAGCGTTTATCGGGACAGGGGTTCTGCCGAGCAGTACTTC; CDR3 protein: CSVYRDRGSAEQYF
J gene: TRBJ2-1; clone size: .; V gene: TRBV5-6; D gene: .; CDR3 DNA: TGTGCCAGCAGCTTGCCCGAAGGCATGGTTACCTACAATGAGCAGTTCTTC; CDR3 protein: CASSLPEGMVTYNEQFF
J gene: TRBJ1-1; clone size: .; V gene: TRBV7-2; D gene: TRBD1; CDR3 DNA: TGTGCCAGCAGATTAACAGGGGGGGGGAACACTGAAGCTTTCTTT; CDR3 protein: CASRLTGGGNTEAFF
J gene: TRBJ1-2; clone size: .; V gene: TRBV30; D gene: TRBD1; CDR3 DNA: TGTGCCTGGAGGCCACAGGGGTACTATGGCTACACCTTC; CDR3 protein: CAWRPQGYYGYTF
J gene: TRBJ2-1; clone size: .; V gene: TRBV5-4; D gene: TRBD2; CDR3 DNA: TGTGCCAGCAGCTTGGCCACTAGCGGACCTTACAATGAGCAGTTCTTC; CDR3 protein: CASSLATSGPYNEQFF